The 21 T cell receptor beta chains given below trace back to one sample, sequenced in a study of Graves' ophthalmopathy and Graves' hyperthyroidism. The sequenced template was RNA, covering the TCR beta CDR3 region. Second-round multiplex PCR followed a first-round RT-PCR using HTBI primers. TCRdb analysed the multiplex PCR reads with MiXCR anew, one entry per CDR3 protein. The sample lists about 740,000 distinct CDR3 sequences, roughly 41% occurring once. Material: peripheral blood. These receptors all stem from an adult man with Graves' ophthalmopathy.

This clonotype was found many times. This chain joins TRBV5-1 and TRBJ1-4; 9 bases fit TRBD1. The CDR3 has 16 amino acids. With 0 bases clipped from V and 0 bases from J, the junction kept 0 bases outside the gene matches. Germline CDR1 reads SGHRS; CDR2 reads YFSETQ. CDR3 sequence reads: CASSLGTGATNEKLFF. The CDR3 DNA sequence: TGCGCCAGCAGCTTGGGGACAGGGGCAACTAATGAAAAACTGTTTTTT.

With respect to this clonotype: A single base separates this from a much larger clone, so it may be a read error. The CDR3 does not close with the conserved phenylalanine or tryptophan, likely indicating a read error. The chain uses TRBV7-9 and TRBJ1-1; possibly TRBD1 for D (5 bases). There are 14 residues in the CDR3. The ends were cut back, 5 bases at V and 3 bases at J, with 13 bases in the middle. Per the germline V gene, CDR1 is SEHNR and CDR2 is FQNEAQ (reference sequence). CDR3 sequence reads: CASSAQTDYTEAFS. DNA for the CDR3: TGTGCCAGCAGCGCCCAGACAGATTACACTGAAGCTTTCTCT.

This clonotype was recorded many times. The rearrangement uses TRBV12-3 or TRBV12-4 and TRBJ1-2; D ambiguous. This CDR3 region has 12 residues. V dropped 1 base and J dropped 4 bases, with 4 bases sitting between them. The CDR3 DNA reads TGTGCCAGCAGTTTAGAGCTCTATGGCTACACCTTC. It yields the protein CASSLELYGYTF.

Concerning this clonotype: A much larger clone differs from this one at a single base, so this may be a read error. The chain uses TRBV29-1 and TRBJ1-4, with D hard to call. From germline, CDR1 is SQVTM and CDR2 ANQGSEA. V gave up 7 bases and J gave up 3 bases, with 9 bases separating them. This CDR3 spans 12 amino acids. The CDR3 DNA is TGCAGCGCTCGGTGGGCTAATGAAAAACTGTTTTTT. Amino acid sequence: CSARWANEKLFF.

This clonotype came up many times. The J gene is TRBJ1-5, the V gene TRBV11-2, with no clear D. The CDR3 covers 13 residues. Germline V CDR1 and CDR2: SGHAT, FQNNGV. The V gene lost 0 bases and the J gene lost 9 bases, with 9 bases spanning the gap. In DNA form, the CDR3 reads TGTGCCAGCAGCTTAGACCCCCCCGGGCCCCAGCATTTT. Protein sequence: CASSLDPPGPQHF. The whole variable domain, filled in from reference TRBV11-2 and TRBJ1-5, reads EAGVAQSPRYKIIEKRQSVAFWCNPISGHATLYWYQQILGQGPKLLIQFQNNGVVDDSQLPKDRFSAERLKGVDSTLKIQPAKLEDSAVYLCASSLDPPGPQHFGDGTRLSIL.

The V and J genes are TRBV4-3 and TRBJ1-2; no definite D call. V lost 4 bases and J 3 bases, leaving 18 bases between the germline ends. CDR1 is LGHNA, CDR2 YSLEER, per germline. The CDR3 length is 16 residues. The CDR3: CASSLHTGVSDYGYTF. Here the CDR3 DNA reads TGCGCCAGCAGCCTACACACGGGTGTATCGGACTATGGCTACACCTTC.

This clonotype was recorded at least ten times. The chain has TRBV10-3 and TRBJ2-7, with TRBD2 as a possible D gene (5 bases). V lost 2 bases, J lost 3 bases, and 5 bases lay in between. Germline V CDR1 and CDR2: ENHRY, SYGVKD. The CDR3 is made up of 12 amino acids. CDR3 in DNA: TGTGCCATCAGTGAGCGGGGCTACGAGCAGTACTTC. This sequence encodes CAISERGYEQYF.

This clonotype was observed many times. J is TRBJ2-6 and V is TRBV24-1, with TRBD1 identical over 9 bases. CDR1 is KGHDR and CDR2 is SFDVKD in the germline V gene. With 2 bases clipped from V and 0 bases from J, the junction kept 10 bases outside the gene matches. The CDR3 has 20 amino acids. The CDR3 spells CATSDSGRGQGFSGANVLTF. The CDR3 DNA sequence: TGTGCCACCAGTGATTCGGGACGGGGACAGGGCTTCTCTGGGGCCAACGTCCTGACTTTC.

This sequence joins TRBV7-2 and TRBJ2-7, with TRBD1 matching 8 bases. With 0 bases clipped from V and 7 bases from J, the junction kept 5 bases outside the gene matches. CDR1 and CDR2 (germline): SGHTA, FQGNSA. CDR3 size: 14 residues. The CDR3, as DNA: TGTGCCAGCAGCTTAGCGGGCAGGGGGCGAGAGCAGTACTTC. Translation: CASSLAGRGREQYF.

This clonotype came up many times. The chain couples TRBV10-3 to TRBJ1-2; 7 bases align to TRBD1. Germline CDR1 is ENHRY and CDR2 is SYGVKD. J gave up 4 bases and V 3 bases, and 8 bases lay outside the gene matches. The length of the CDR3 is 15 residues. The CDR3 nucleotides are TGTGCCATCAGTGATATACAGGGGAAGGGCTATGGCTACACCTTC. Residues: CAISDIQGKGYGYTF.

The rearrangement links TRBV10-2 to TRBJ1-1; tentative D call: TRBD1 (5 bases). Deletions cut 4 bases from V and 4 bases from J, with 13 bases between. Germline V gene data show CDR1 as WSHSY and CDR2 as SAAADI. This CDR3 is 14 amino acids long. In DNA, the CDR3 is TGCGCCAGCAGTGGGACTCGGGGGATCACTGAAGCTTTCTTT. Protein: CASSGTRGITEAFF.

This clonotype has a handful of counts. The chain carries TRBV15 and TRBJ2-3; no clear D. The CDR3 spans 15 residues. V shed 2 bases and J shed 1 base, with 10 bases lying between them. CDR1 is LNHNV and CDR2 is YYDKDF in the germline V gene (reference sequence). The CDR3 loop is CATSRRLAGTDTQYF. The DNA for the CDR3 is TGTGCCACCAGCAGAAGATTGGCTGGCACAGATACGCAGTATTTT. The complete variable domain, with remaining parts taken from reference TRBV15 and TRBJ2-3, reads DAMVIQNPRYQVTQFGKPVTLSCSQTLNHNVMYWYQQKSSQAPKLLFHYYDKDFNNEADTPDNFQSRRPNTSFCFLDIRSPGLGDTAMYLCATSRRLAGTDTQYFGPGTRLTVL.

The chain links TRBV29-1 to TRBJ1-4, with D hard to call. V was pared by 3 bases and J by 5 bases, with 13 bases between. Germline CDR1 is SQVTM and CDR2 is ANQGSEA. The CDR3 runs to 14 residues. The CDR3 sequence: CSVDSQSGNEKLFF. CDR3 nucleotide sequence: TGCAGCGTTGATAGCCAATCTGGAAATGAAAAACTGTTTTTT.

This chain connects TRBV5-1 to TRBJ1-1, with D unclear. This CDR3 contains 15 residues. V shed 1 base and J shed 1 base, with 11 bases lying between them. CDR1 is SGHRS, CDR2 YFSETQ, per germline. CDR3: CASSLSEQRNTEAFF. In nucleotides, the CDR3 is TGCGCCAGCAGCTTGTCTGAACAGAGGAACACTGAAGCTTTCTTT.

V usage is TRBV20-1 and J usage is TRBJ1-4, with TRBD1 matching over 8 bases. The V segment lost 0 bases and the J segment 3 bases; nucleotides outside the gene matches: 12. The CDR3 consists of 18 residues. The germline V gene has CDR1 DFQATT and CDR2 SNEGSKA (reference sequence). This chain's CDR3 is CSARDRAGGLLANEKLFF. The DNA of the CDR3 is TGCAGTGCTAGAGATCGCGCAGGGGGCCTCCTGGCTAATGAAAAACTGTTTTTT.

The chain is built from TRBV2 and TRBJ2-7; D may be TRBD1 (7 bases). V lost 3 bases and J lost 5, with 14 bases in between. This CDR3 has 14 residues. Per germline, CDR1 SNHLY and CDR2 FYNNEI. CDR3 nucleotides: TGTGCCAGCAGTGAGTATACAGGGGAGGACGAGCAGTACTTC. Translating it yields CASSEYTGEDEQYF.

This clonotype was observed many times. The V and J genes are TRBV15 and TRBJ1-2; 8 positions match TRBD1. Germline V gene lookup returns CDR1 LNHNV and CDR2 YYDKDF (reference sequence). The CDR3 runs 16 residues. V lost 1 base, J lost 6 bases, and 10 bases stayed unmatched. Written as DNA, the CDR3 is TGTGCCACCAGCAGAGGTGGGCAGGGGGCAGGTGATGGCTACACCTTC. This gives the protein CATSRGGQGAGDGYTF.

V is TRBV7-1 and J is TRBJ1-5, with a possible D match to TRBD1 (6 bases). TRBV7-1 is an ORF for which the function is uncertain. V gave up 3 bases and J gave up 2 bases, with 20 bases separating them. The CDR3 has 18 amino acids. The CDR3 DNA reads TGTGCCAGCAGCTCCGTCACAGGGTTGACCTCTGGCAATCAGCCCCAGCATTTT. It is translated as CASSSVTGLTSGNQPQHF.

The chain uses TRBV7-8 and TRBJ1-2; tentatively, D is TRBD1 (5 bases). The V end lost 5 bases, the J end lost 4 bases, and 17 bases lay between the germline ends. The CDR3 sequence is 15 residues long. Germline lookup yields CDR1 SGHVS and CDR2 FQNEAQ. The CDR3 DNA reads as TGTGCCAGCAGCCCGAGGTACTCTGGGGCCTATGGCTACACCTTC. Translated, it gives CASSPRYSGAYGYTF.

The genes are TRBV2 and TRBJ2-7; 10 bases align to TRBD2. The CDR3 has 16 amino acids. Germline CDR1 and CDR2: SNHLY and FYNNEI. Trimming cost V 1 base and J 2 bases; bases outside gene matches: 5. CDR3 bases: TGTGCCAGCAGTGAAGGCCCTAGCGGGAGTACCTACGAGCAGTACTTC. The encoded protein is CASSEGPSGSTYEQYF.

In its sample, this clonotype was seen many times. The rearrangement joins TRBV9 to TRBJ1-6; TRBD1 agrees at 7 bases. V was pared by 4 bases and J by 4 bases, with 8 bases of the junction left unmatched. Germline assignment: CDR1 SGDLS and CDR2 YYNGEE. The CDR3 runs 16 residues. CDR3 amino acids: CASSTRGDSYNSPLHF. CDR3 DNA: TGTGCCAGCAGCACGAGGGGGGACAGTTATAATTCACCCCTCCACTTT.